This T cell receptor beta chain was recorded in a study of cytomegalovirus exposure and HLA in healthy donors. As regards this clone: The sample carries other DNA sequences with the same CDR3.

In the PCR, 60 Vbeta and 13 Jbeta primers were used. TCRdb's copy holds only in-frame clones and misses some; the assay was immunoSEQ multiplex PCR. This table holds some 150,000 clones, approximately 79% found once. The V gene's germline CDR1 is KGHSH and CDR2 LQKENI. J gave up 3 bases and V 3 bases, and 2 bases lay outside the gene matches. The CDR3 runs to 14 residues. The sample taken for sequencing was PBMCs. This clonotype was sampled from a male donor in good health and CMV-seronegative. V and J are TRBV18 and TRBJ1-1; 9 bases line up with TRBD1. The CDR3 sequence: CASSPRDRDTEAFF. The DNA of the CDR3 is TGTGCCAGCTCACCTAGGGACAGGGACACTGAAGCTTTCTTT.